Shown below are 30 T cell receptor beta chains from a single sample sequenced in a study of identical twins (TCRdb year 2016). The library was generated by 5' RACE. This sample was sequenced with an Illumina HiSeq 2000. Using fastp trimming at Q25 and MiXCR clonotype assembly, TCRdb reanalyzed the public sequencing data and kept in-frame beta chains. Here each entry gathers all rows of one CDR3 protein and keeps the most common genes and DNA. Counted in this sample were a few hundred thousand distinct CDR3 sequences; less than 25% of them appeared once. The ten largest clonotypes hold about 3% of the sample. The data also belong to a second study, concerning T cells expressing NK-cell markers.

Sequencing was carried out using CD4+ T cells sorted from blood. These receptors were collected from a woman between 18 and 29 years old in good health.

This sequence joins TRBV18 and TRBJ1-3; no definite D call. Germline CDR1 is KGHSH and CDR2 is LQKENI. V was pared by 3 bases and J by 3 bases, with 6 bases between. The CDR3 has 13 amino acids. CDR3 sequence reads: CASSPIDGNTIYF. Here the CDR3 DNA reads TGTGCCAGCTCACCGATTGATGGAAACACCATATATTTT.

This clonotype was seen a few times. This chain uses TRBV27 with TRBJ2-7; TRBD2 aligns across 8 bases. Germline V gene lookup returns CDR1 MNHEY and CDR2 SMNVEV (reference sequence). V shed 2 bases, J shed 5 bases, and the junction held 5 bases outside the gene matches. The CDR3 loop spans 14 amino acids. CDR3 nucleotide sequence: TGTGCCAGCAGTTTACGGGAGGGCCCCAACGAGCAGTACTTC. This gives the protein CASSLREGPNEQYF.

This clonotype was found many times. The V gene is TRBV6-4, the J gene TRBJ2-1; TRBD2 matches at 16 bases. The CDR3 totals 16 residues. Germline values: CDR1 MRHNA, CDR2 SNTAGT. Trimming took 4 bases from V and 9 from J; bases not matched to a gene: 6. The CDR3 loop is CASSAGTSGGAGEQFF. CDR3 coding DNA: TGTGCCAGCAGTGCCGGGACTAGCGGGGGGGCCGGTGAGCAGTTCTTC.

This clonotype showed up just a few times. The chain links TRBV29-1 to TRBJ2-1; 11 bases agree with TRBD2. Germline V gene data show CDR1 as SQVTM and CDR2 as ANQGSEA. Germline trimming cut 2 bases from V and 4 bases from J; bases unmatched to any gene: 16. The CDR3 runs to 19 residues. CDR3 residues: CSVERASGRKRDIYNEQFF. CDR3 DNA: TGCAGCGTTGAACGGGCTAGCGGGAGGAAGCGAGATATATACAATGAGCAGTTCTTC.

This CDR3 reads CASTGSPRGEQYF. DNA for the CDR3: TGTGCCAGCACGGGATCCCCCAGGGGCGAGCAGTACTTC. The rearrangement joins TRBV18 to TRBJ2-7, with D tentatively TRBD1 (6 bases). There are 13 residues in the CDR3. V lost 8 bases, J lost 6 bases, and 17 bases lay in between. Germline assignment: CDR1 KGHSH and CDR2 LQKENI.

This clonotype was recorded a few times. The chain is built from TRBV5-6 and TRBJ2-7; 7 bases are a match to TRBD2. Germline V gene lookup returns CDR1 SGHDT and CDR2 YYEEEE. The junction had 9 bases not matched to a gene; V was cut back by 3 bases and J by 3 bases. This CDR3 comprises 15 residues. CDR3 DNA sequence: TGTGCCAGCAGCTCCGGGGAGGGTTCAGGCTACGAGCAGTACTTC. Translated: CASSSGEGSGYEQYF. The complete variable domain, with remaining parts taken from reference TRBV5-6 and TRBJ2-7, reads DAGVTQSPTHLIKTRGQQVTLRCSPKSGHDTVSWYQQALGQGPQFIFQYYEEEERQRGNFPDRFSGHQFPNYSSELNVNALLLGDSALYLCASSSGEGSGYEQYFGPGTRLTVT.

This clonotype showed up just a few times. This chain connects TRBV5-1 to TRBJ1-1; tentative D call: TRBD1 (5 bases). The length of the CDR3 is 13 residues. In germline, CDR1 is SGHRS, CDR2 YFSETQ. V lost 4 bases, J lost 7 bases, and 14 bases lay in between. This CDR3 reads CASSVMRQGEAFF. Here the CDR3 DNA reads TGCGCCAGCAGCGTGATGAGGCAGGGTGAAGCTTTCTTT.

The table lists this clonotype with many counts. The chain links TRBV4-1 to TRBJ2-1; 10 bases agree with TRBD2. Germline CDR1 MGHRA, CDR2 YSYEKL. Losses at the gene ends were 2 bases for V and 7 bases for J; bases not matched to a gene: 11. This CDR3 spans 17 amino acids. In DNA, the CDR3 is TGCGCCAGCAGCCAAAAAACCCGGCTAGCGGGGGCTAATGAGCAGTTCTTC. Residues: CASSQKTRLAGANEQFF.

The genes are TRBV7-9 and TRBJ1-3; D unclear. V lost 4 bases, J lost 6 bases, and 13 bases lay in between. This CDR3 has 14 amino acids. The germline CDR1 and CDR2 sequences are SEHNR and FQNEAQ (reference sequence). The CDR3 region has the DNA TGTGCCAGCAGCTCTCAAGTCGATTCAAACACCATATATTTT. This codes for CASSSQVDSNTIYF.

V gene TRBV10-3 combines with J gene TRBJ1-1; unclear D gene. CDR1 is ENHRY and CDR2 is SYGVKD in the germline V gene. This CDR3 contains 13 residues. Trimming took 3 bases from V and 7 from J, leaving 12 bases between them. Here the CDR3 reads CAISERLDLEAFF. CDR3 DNA: TGTGCCATCAGTGAAAGGTTAGACCTTGAAGCTTTCTTT.

The chain combines TRBV6-5 with TRBJ2-7; no clear D gene. Germline V gene lookup returns CDR1 MNHEY and CDR2 SVGAGI. V gave up 3 bases and J gave up 3 bases, with 15 bases separating them. The CDR3 is 15 residues long. CDR3 amino acids: CASSYDTLRVYEQYF. Written as DNA, the CDR3 is TGTGCCAGCAGTTATGATACTCTAAGGGTCTACGAGCAGTACTTC.

This clonotype occurred a few times. V usage is TRBV10-3 and J usage is TRBJ2-7; D is undetermined. Germline-derived CDR1 and CDR2 are ENHRY and SYGVKD. The CDR3 spans 12 residues. V was trimmed by 5 bases and J by 1 base, leaving 6 bases between them. The CDR3 here is CAISPLSYEQYF. CDR3 coding DNA: TGTGCCATCAGTCCACTTTCCTACGAGCAGTACTTC.

V gene TRBV25-1 combines with J gene TRBJ2-7, with D maybe TRBD1 (7 bases). V was trimmed by 4 bases and J by 7 bases, leaving 17 bases between them. CDR3 length: 14 residues. The germline gives CDR1 MGHDK, CDR2 SYGVNS. This CDR3 reads CASSAAGGSGEQYF. Here the CDR3 DNA reads TGTGCCAGCAGTGCGGCAGGGGGGTCCGGGGAGCAGTACTTC.

The chain joins TRBV29-1 to TRBJ1-2; D is ambiguous. V shed 1 base and J shed 5 bases, with 11 bases lying between them. The CDR3 sequence is 13 residues long. CDR1 SQVTM and CDR2 ANQGSEA come from the germline V gene. This chain's CDR3 is CSVEGPTLYGYTF. In DNA form, the CDR3 reads TGCAGCGTTGAAGGTCCGACACTTTATGGCTACACCTTC.

This clonotype showed up many times. The rearrangement uses TRBV5-1 and TRBJ2-7, with TRBD1 identical over 7 bases. Trimming at V came to 4 bases and at J to 2 bases, leaving 6 bases not matched to a gene. Germline CDR1 and CDR2: SGHRS and YFSETQ. The CDR3 length is 14 residues. The CDR3 DNA reads as TGCGCCAGCAGCCGGAGGACAGGAACCTACGAGCAGTACTTC. It codes for CASSRRTGTYEQYF.

This clonotype was observed a single time. The chain employs TRBV4-3 and TRBJ2-1; D is undetermined. Germline-derived CDR1 and CDR2 are LGHNA and YSLEER. The V and J ends lost 0 bases and 5 bases respectively, with 20 bases between them. The CDR3 runs to 18 residues. The CDR3 region is CASSQEIKRRRLNNEQFF. The CDR3 region has the DNA TGCGCCAGCAGCCAAGAGATTAAGAGAAGACGCCTGAACAATGAGCAGTTCTTC.

The chain's CDR3 is CAWEGRDTEAFF. CDR3 sequence (DNA): TGTGCCTGGGAAGGAAGGGACACTGAAGCTTTCTTT. The chain joins TRBV30 to TRBJ1-1; no clear D gene. The CDR3 totals 12 residues. Trimming shortened V by 5 bases and J by 3 bases, and 10 bases separated the two germline ends. The germline V gene encodes CDR1 GTSNPN and CDR2 SVGIG (reference sequence).

In its sample, this clonotype was seen a few times. The chain combines TRBV7-9 with TRBJ2-1, with D hard to call. Trimming left V 7 bases short and J 8 bases short, with 6 bases between. Germline V gene data show CDR1 as SEHNR and CDR2 as FQNEAQ (reference sequence). The CDR3 loop spans 10 amino acids. CDR3: CASKDDEQFF. CDR3 in DNA: TGTGCCAGCAAGGATGATGAGCAGTTCTTC.

This chain joins TRBV5-1 and TRBJ2-1; no clear D. V gave up 4 bases and J gave up 8 bases, with 16 bases separating them. Germline V gene data show CDR1 as SGHRS and CDR2 as YFSETQ. The CDR3 spans 14 residues. The CDR3 spells CASSDRTIRDEQFF. CDR3 DNA sequence: TGCGCCAGCAGCGATCGGACGATAAGGGATGAGCAGTTCTTC.

This clonotype was observed a handful of times. The rearrangement joins TRBV20-1 to TRBJ2-1; D remains ambiguous. Germline-derived CDR1 and CDR2 are DFQATT and SNEGSKA (reference sequence). The V end was cut by 6 bases, the J end by 3 bases, with 12 bases between. There are 13 residues in the CDR3. Here the CDR3 DNA reads TGCAGTGCGCACCAAGCAGGCTACAATGAGCAGTTCTTC. Translating gives CSAHQAGYNEQFF.

This clonotype was counted between two and nine times. V gene TRBV20-1 combines with J gene TRBJ2-1; a possible D gene is TRBD2 (6 bases). Germline CDR1 DFQATT, CDR2 SNEGSKA (reference sequence). The CDR3 has 16 amino acids. The germline V and J ends were trimmed by 1 base and 0 bases, with 13 bases remaining between them. DNA of the CDR3: TGCAGTGCTAGAGTTCTGGCGGGGAGCTCCTACAATGAGCAGTTCTTC. Translation gives CSARVLAGSSYNEQFF.

This clonotype was recorded at least ten times. The J gene is TRBJ2-1, the V gene TRBV5-1; 10 bases align to TRBD2. V shed 2 bases, J shed 4 bases, and the junction held 3 bases outside the gene matches. Germline CDR1 is SGHRS and CDR2 is YFSETQ. The CDR3 runs 15 residues. The CDR3 loop reads CASSFGLAAYNEQFF. The CDR3 DNA reads TGCGCCAGCAGCTTCGGACTAGCGGCATACAATGAGCAGTTCTTC.

This clonotype appeared a few times. This chain connects TRBV14 to TRBJ2-4; 7 nucleotides align to TRBD1. Trimming removed 4 bases from V and 10 bases from J; junction bases left unmatched: 4. Germline assignment: CDR1 SGHDN and CDR2 FVKESK. CDR3 length: 12 residues. Written as DNA, the CDR3 is TGTGCCAGCAGCCGTACAGGGGTTATTCAGTACTTC. Protein: CASSRTGVIQYF.

This clonotype was detected ten times or more. The V gene is TRBV14, the J gene TRBJ2-3; D not resolved. V lost 6 bases to trimming and J lost 3 bases, with 4 bases between them. CDR1 is SGHDN, CDR2 FVKESK, per germline. The CDR3 extends over 11 amino acids. The CDR3 DNA reads TGTGCCAGCAGTAAGACAGATACGCAGTATTTT. Protein: CASSKTDTQYF.

This chain uses TRBV29-1 with TRBJ2-7; D is uncertain. The germline gives CDR1 SQVTM, CDR2 ANQGSEA. V was trimmed by 7 bases and J by 6 bases, leaving 13 bases between them. This CDR3 has 11 amino acids. The CDR3 region is CSALTGREQYF. In DNA, the CDR3 is TGCAGCGCTTTGACCGGGCGCGAGCAGTACTTC.

The chain has TRBV20-1 and TRBJ1-2; D is undetermined. The CDR3 extends over 16 amino acids. In germline, CDR1 is DFQATT, CDR2 SNEGSKA (reference sequence). With 3 bases removed from V and 6 bases from J, the gap between germline ends came to 23 bases. The CDR3 DNA reads TGCAGTGCTAGTTCCCATATATCCTACTTCGGGGATGGCTACACCTTC. Its translation: CSASSHISYFGDGYTF.

This chain joins TRBV27 and TRBJ2-1, with unresolved D. The V and J ends lost 2 bases and 2 bases respectively, with 10 bases between them. The CDR3 has 15 residues. Germline CDR1 and CDR2: MNHEY and SMNVEV (reference sequence). CDR3: CASSLRSNTYNEQFF. The CDR3 DNA follows: TGTGCCAGCAGTTTACGGTCGAACACCTACAATGAGCAGTTCTTC.

This clonotype was found many times. The chain couples TRBV29-1 to TRBJ2-1; D is perhaps TRBD2 (6 bases). Trimming cost V 4 bases and J 6 bases, with 16 bases left between them. This CDR3 has 14 amino acids. Germline V gene lookup returns CDR1 SQVTM and CDR2 ANQGSEA. The CDR3 sequence is CSVVGGKGVNEQFF. The CDR3, as DNA: TGCAGCGTTGTTGGCGGGAAAGGGGTCAATGAGCAGTTCTTC.

This clonotype has only a few counts. The rearrangement joins TRBV19 to TRBJ2-2, with 7 bases aligning to TRBD1. The germline V gene has CDR1 LNHDA and CDR2 SQIVND (reference sequence). The J segment lost 5 bases and the V segment lost 5 bases, leaving 14 bases of the junction unmatched. The CDR3 runs 17 residues. As DNA, the CDR3 is TGTGCCAGTAGTCCGACAGGGTCAGGGGTCGTGACCGGGGAGCTGTTTTTT. It codes for CASSPTGSGVVTGELFF. Filled out from reference TRBV19 and TRBJ2-2, the complete variable domain reads DGGITQSPKYLFRKEGQNVTLSCEQNLNHDAMYWYRQDPGQGLRLIYYSQIVNDFQKGDIAEGYSVSREKKESFPLTVTSAQKNPTAFYLCASSPTGSGVVTGELFFGEGSRLTVL.

The chain carries TRBV11-3 and TRBJ2-5; possible D gene TRBD1, 5 bases. V lost 7 bases, J lost 5 bases, and 8 bases lay in between. The CDR3 is 11 residues long. CDR1 is SGHNT, CDR2 YENEEA, per germline. CDR3 region: CASTKGETQYF. CDR3 in DNA: TGTGCCAGCACGAAGGGGGAGACCCAGTACTTC. The full variable domain, rest sourced from reference TRBV11-3 and TRBJ2-5, is EAGVVQSPRYKIIEKKQPVAFWCNPISGHNTLYWYLQNLGQGPELLIRYENEEAVDDSQLPKDRFSAERLKGVDSTLKIQPAELGDSAVYLCASTKGETQYFGPGTRLLVL.